A single sample is the source of the 27 T cell receptor beta chains below, sequenced in a study of blood T cells in healthy people across ages. Through a sample-barcoded 5' primer and a J-beta primer mix, a second PCR was run for about 6 to 11 cycles. TCRdb used MiXCR to reprocess the 5' RACE reads, holding one entry per CDR3 protein. The sample shows fewer than 800,000 distinct CDR3 sequences, roughly 25% of them seen only once. These data were likewise used in another study, on T cells of mothers and their children.

The sequenced sample consisted of blood. The source of these receptors is a boy between 10 and 17 years old in good health.

The V call is TRBV15, the J call TRBJ2-1; D possibly corresponds to TRBD2 (5 bases). The DNA end lines up better with TRBJ2-5; the J call may be wrong. Germline CDR1 and CDR2: LNHNV and YYDKDF (reference sequence). The CDR3 runs 13 residues. CDR3 nucleotide sequence: TGTGCCACCAGCAGGCGGGTCCAAGAGACCCAGTACTTC. Translating gives CATSRRVQETQYF.

J is TRBJ2-7 and V is TRBV6-6, with 10 bases identical to TRBD2. V shed 2 bases and J 4 bases; nucleotides not matched to a gene: 8. This CDR3 spans 16 amino acids. Germline lookup yields CDR1 MNHNY and CDR2 SVGAGI (reference sequence). The CDR3 DNA reads TGTGCCAGCAGTTACGACATCGGACTAGCGGAATACGAGCAGTACTTC. The encoded protein is CASSYDIGLAEYEQYF.

In this sample, this clonotype turned up a few times. The CDR3 here is CASSLDGNEKLFF. In nucleotides, the CDR3 is TGTGCCAGCAGCTTAGACGGGAATGAAAAACTGTTTTTT. The gene calls are TRBV7-2 and TRBJ1-4, with D hard to call. Germline V gives CDR1 SGHTA, CDR2 FQGNSA. V was trimmed by 1 base and J by 5 bases, leaving 5 bases between them. The CDR3 has 13 residues.

The chain recombines TRBV9 with TRBJ1-2; TRBD1 matches at 7 bases. Germline V gene sequence: CDR1 SGDLS, CDR2 YYNGEE. After removal of 4 bases from V and 8 bases from J, the junction contained 8 bases not matched to a gene. The length of the CDR3 is 13 residues. The CDR3 DNA reads TGTGCCAGCAGCTCGGGACAGTTGGGCGGCTACACCTTC. This translates into CASSSGQLGGYTF.

This clonotype was counted a few times. At one boundary the junction diverges from the germline segment, which might be a read error. V usage is TRBV6-5 and J usage is TRBJ1-5; TRBD1 is a possible D gene (6 bases). The germline V gene has CDR1 MNHEY and CDR2 SVGAGI. There are 13 residues in the CDR3. This CDR3 is CVSRRTENQPQHF. CDR3 DNA: TGTGTCAGCAGGCGGACAGAGAATCAGCCCCAGCATTTT.

The CDR3 spells CASSPYRLAGEAKNIQYF. CDR3 nucleotides: TGTGCCAGCAGTCCATACCGACTAGCGGGCGAAGCCAAAAACATTCAGTACTTC. V is TRBV28 and J is TRBJ2-4; the match to TRBD2 covers 10 bases. The junction had 10 bases not matched to a gene; V was cut back by 5 bases and J by 0 bases. The CDR3 is 18 residues long. Looked up from germline, CDR1 is MDHEN and CDR2 is SYDVKM.

The chain recombines TRBV10-3 with TRBJ1-6; 9 bases are shared with TRBD1. The CDR3 is 15 amino acids. Trimming at V came to 2 bases and at J to 11 bases, leaving 7 bases not matched to a gene. CDR1 and CDR2 from the germline V gene are ENHRY and SYGVKD. The chain's CDR3 is CAISEGTGNLAPLHF. DNA of the CDR3: TGTGCCATCAGTGAGGGGACAGGGAACCTTGCACCCCTCCACTTT.

The rearrangement links TRBV4-3 to TRBJ1-5; D not certain. CDR1 and CDR2 (germline): LGHNA, YSLEER. V lost 0 bases and J 1 base, leaving 7 bases between the germline ends. This CDR3 comprises 15 residues. CDR3 amino acids: CASSQENWSNQPQHF. The CDR3 DNA reads TGCGCCAGCAGCCAAGAGAATTGGAGCAATCAGCCCCAGCATTTT.

This clonotype was seen only a few times. The chain links TRBV4-2 to TRBJ2-3, with 7 bases aligning to TRBD2. The CDR3 is 17 residues long. The ends lost 1 base at V and 4 bases at J; junction bases unmatched: 11. CDR1 LGHNA and CDR2 YNFKEQ come from the germline V gene. CDR3 sequence reads: CASSQAFPAGNSDTQYF. Here the CDR3 DNA reads TGTGCCAGCAGCCAAGCTTTCCCAGCGGGGAATTCAGATACGCAGTATTTT.

This clonotype was picked up a small number of times. J is TRBJ1-2 and V is TRBV29-1; D gene ambiguous. The V gene lost 4 bases and the J gene lost 8 bases, with 17 bases spanning the gap. This CDR3 has 13 amino acids. Germline V gene lookup returns CDR1 SQVTM and CDR2 ANQGSEA. The CDR3 coding sequence is TGCAGCGTTGCCCGGGGAACCCCGGGAGGCTACACCTTC. Amino acids: CSVARGTPGGYTF.

V and J are TRBV20-1 and TRBJ1-5; 9 bases agree with TRBD1. There are 13 residues in the CDR3. The trim removed 6 bases at V and 7 bases at J, leaving 7 bases unmatched. Per the germline V gene, CDR1 is DFQATT and CDR2 is SNEGSKA (reference sequence). The CDR3 is CSATRDRDQPQHF. The DNA of the CDR3 is TGCAGTGCAACCCGGGACAGGGACCAGCCCCAGCATTTT.

The chain employs TRBV3-1 and TRBJ1-6; 7 positions agree with TRBD1. Germline V gene sequence: CDR1 LGHDT, CDR2 YNNKEL (reference sequence). The CDR3 runs 21 residues. The V gene end was trimmed by 0 bases and the J gene end by 0 bases; junction bases not matched to a gene: 14. For the CDR3, the DNA is TGTGCCAGCAGCCAAGATGGGACAGTTCAGGCGATCCTCTCCTATAATTCACCCCTCCACTTT. Amino acid sequence: CASSQDGTVQAILSYNSPLHF.

A remark on this clonotype: A read error may account for a junction end that differs from germline. The V call is TRBV12-3 or TRBV12-4, the J call TRBJ2-1; 10 bases map to TRBD2. This CDR3 region has 14 residues. CDR3 coding DNA: TGTGCCAGTGGGTGGAGCGGGGGGGGGAATGTGCAGTTCTTC. This translates into CASGWSGGGNVQFF.

V usage is TRBV12-3 or TRBV12-4 and J usage is TRBJ1-5; D call uncertain. This CDR3 spans 13 amino acids. Trimming took 6 bases from V and 4 from J, leaving 10 bases between them. CDR3 loop: CASRSELNQPQHF. CDR3 DNA: TGTGCCAGCAGGTCCGAGCTTAATCAGCCCCAGCATTTT.

This clonotype occurred many times. The CDR3 is CSVGGSVGYTF. DNA for the CDR3: TGCAGCGTTGGGGGGAGTGTAGGCTACACCTTC. This chain connects TRBV29-1 to TRBJ1-2, with D possibly matching TRBD1 (5 bases). Trimming removed 4 bases at V and 8 bases at J, with 11 bases between. This CDR3 contains 11 residues. The germline gives CDR1 SQVTM, CDR2 ANQGSEA. Based on the CDR3 plus reference TRBV29-1 and TRBJ1-2, the full variable domain is SAVISQKPSRDICQRGTSLTIQCQVDSQVTMMFWYRQQPGQSLTLIATANQGSEATYESGFVIDKFPISRPNLTFSTLTVSNMSPEDSSIYLCSVGGSVGYTFGSGTRLTVV.

The chain carries TRBV5-5 and TRBJ2-5; maybe TRBD2 (6 bases). Germline loops: CDR1 SGHKS, CDR2 YYEKEE (reference sequence). The CDR3 is 16 residues long. Deletions cut 0 bases from V and 0 bases from J, with 12 bases between. Here the CDR3 DNA reads TGTGCCAGCAGCTTGGATGTTGGAGGGAACCAAGAGACCCAGTACTTC. This sequence encodes CASSLDVGGNQETQYF.

This chain connects TRBV5-1 to TRBJ2-5; no definite D call. Looked up from germline, CDR1 is SGHRS and CDR2 is YFSETQ. Trimming pared 2 bases from V and 2 bases from J, leaving 7 bases between. The length of the CDR3 is 13 residues. The CDR3 region has the DNA TGCGCCAGCAGCTTTGAGATTCAAGAGACCCAGTACTTC. Its translation: CASSFEIQETQYF.

This chain links TRBV9 with TRBJ2-5, with 8 nucleotides matching TRBD1. Germline-derived CDR1 and CDR2 are SGDLS and YYNGEE. The CDR3 sequence is 17 residues long. The junction had 12 bases not matched to a gene; V was cut back by 0 bases and J by 5 bases. The CDR3 region is CASSVGTGGSVSETQYF. The CDR3 coding sequence is TGTGCCAGCAGCGTAGGAACAGGGGGTAGCGTAAGCGAGACCCAGTACTTC. The full variable domain, with the rest looked up from reference TRBV9 and TRBJ2-5, is DSGVTQTPKHLITATGQRVTLRCSPRSGDLSVYWYQQSLDQGLQFLIQYYNGEERAKGNILERFSAQQFPDLHSELNLSSLELGDSALYFCASSVGTGGSVSETQYFGPGTRLLVL.

The chain uses TRBV29-1 and TRBJ2-2, with D perhaps being TRBD1 or TRBD2 (5 bases each). The CDR3 loop spans 13 amino acids. Germline CDR1 reads SQVTM; CDR2 reads ANQGSEA. Trimming cost V 6 bases and J 1 base, with 9 bases left between them. CDR3 in DNA: TGCAGCGTACAGGAGGTGAACACCGGGGAGCTGTTTTTT. Translation: CSVQEVNTGELFF.

This clonotype was observed a handful of times. Compared with germline, one end of the junction differs, possibly owing to a read error. V gene TRBV28 combines with J gene TRBJ2-1; D might be TRBD1 or TRBD2, each matching 5 bases. CDR1 is MDHEN and CDR2 is SYDVKM in the germline V gene. The CDR3 loop spans 14 amino acids. The CDR3, as DNA: TGTGCCAGCAGTTTTCGGGCGAGGGGCAATGAGCAGCTCTTC. The encoded protein is CASSFRARGNEQLF.

The V and J genes are TRBV28 and TRBJ1-1; maybe TRBD1 (5 bases). The germline gives CDR1 MDHEN, CDR2 SYDVKM. This CDR3 is 14 amino acids long. With 7 bases removed from V and 4 bases from J, the gap between germline ends came to 16 bases. The CDR3 region has the DNA TGTGCCAGCACTCCGGGGGTCGATGGCACTGAAGCTTTCTTT. It is translated as CASTPGVDGTEAFF.

About this clonotype itself: The CDR3 end shows no conserved phenylalanine or tryptophan, and so a read error is likely. V and J are TRBV12-3 or TRBV12-4 and TRBJ1-1; a possible D gene is TRBD1 (5 bases). The CDR3 length is 13 residues. V dropped 6 bases and J dropped 5 bases, with 13 bases sitting between them. DNA of the CDR3: TGTGCCAGCAGCCTTTCAGGGAGGACTGAAGCTTTCTCT. As protein: CASSLSGRTEAFS.

The chain joins TRBV5-1 to TRBJ1-2; 10 bases align to TRBD1. The CDR3 loop spans 15 amino acids. Germline lookup yields CDR1 SGHRS and CDR2 YFSETQ. V shed 0 bases, J shed 4 bases, and the junction held 3 bases outside the gene matches. The CDR3 nucleotides read TGCGCCAGCAGCTTGGAGGGACAGGGGACCTATGGCTACACCTTC. Translating it yields CASSLEGQGTYGYTF.

This clonotype was detected only a few times. The rearrangement uses TRBV5-6 and TRBJ2-7, with D perhaps matching TRBD1 (6 bases). Germline V gives CDR1 SGHDT, CDR2 YYEEEE. The CDR3 covers 13 residues. V shed 2 bases and J shed 6 bases, with 12 bases lying between them. The CDR3 region is CASSFARGGEQYF. CDR3 sequence (DNA): TGTGCCAGCAGCTTTGCCAGGGGCGGCGAGCAGTACTTC.

The chain is built from TRBV29-1 and TRBJ2-1; D gene ambiguous. The J call is doubtful: the DNA matches TRBJ2-7 better. CDR1 and CDR2 from the germline V gene are SQVTM and ANQGSEA. The CDR3 has 13 residues. The CDR3 DNA follows: TGCAGCGTTTTCAGCGAAAGCTCCTACGAGCAGTACTTC. Amino acid sequence: CSVFSESSYEQYF.

J is TRBJ2-7 and V is TRBV6-1, with D unclear. The CDR3 covers 16 residues. Looked up from germline, CDR1 is MNHNS and CDR2 is SASEGT. Between the trimmed V and J ends, which lost 3 bases and 2 bases, there was a span of 17 bases. CDR3: CASSEAYGRLTYEQYF. The DNA of the CDR3 is TGTGCCAGCAGTGAGGCCTACGGACGCCTAACCTACGAGCAGTACTTC.

The sample holds a few counts of this clonotype. The J gene is TRBJ2-2, the V gene TRBV20-1, with D hard to call. The CDR3 length is 16 residues. Germline V gene data show CDR1 as DFQATT and CDR2 as SNEGSKA (reference sequence). V was clipped by 0 bases and J by 1 base, with 12 bases between them. CDR3 nucleotides: TGCAGTGCTAGAGATCCTAATCGTCTGAACACCGGGGAGCTGTTTTTT. This translates into CSARDPNRLNTGELFF.